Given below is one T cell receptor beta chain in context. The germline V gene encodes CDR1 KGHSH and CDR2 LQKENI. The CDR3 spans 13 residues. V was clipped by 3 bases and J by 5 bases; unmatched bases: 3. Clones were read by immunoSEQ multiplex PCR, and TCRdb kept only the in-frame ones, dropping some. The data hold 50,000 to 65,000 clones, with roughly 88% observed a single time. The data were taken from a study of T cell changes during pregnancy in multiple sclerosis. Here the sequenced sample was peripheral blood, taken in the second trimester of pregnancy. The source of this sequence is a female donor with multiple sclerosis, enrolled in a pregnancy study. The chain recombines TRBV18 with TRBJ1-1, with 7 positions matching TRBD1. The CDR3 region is CASSPQGETEAFF. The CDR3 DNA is TGTGCCAGCTCACCTCAGGGGGAGACTGAAGCTTTCTTT.